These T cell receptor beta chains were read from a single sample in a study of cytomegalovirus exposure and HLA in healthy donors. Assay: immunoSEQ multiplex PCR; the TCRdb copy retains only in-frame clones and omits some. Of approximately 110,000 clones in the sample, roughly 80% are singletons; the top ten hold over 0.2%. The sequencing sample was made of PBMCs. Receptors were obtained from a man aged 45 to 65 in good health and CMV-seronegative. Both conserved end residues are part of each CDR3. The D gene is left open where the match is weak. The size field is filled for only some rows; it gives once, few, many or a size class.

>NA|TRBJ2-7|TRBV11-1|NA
TGTGCCAGCAGCTGGGACATCTACGAGCAGTACTTC
CASSWDIYEQYF
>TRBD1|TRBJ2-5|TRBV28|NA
TGTGCCAGCAGTTCCGGGACAGGGGCCGTCCAAGAGACCCAGTACTTC
CASSSGTGAVQETQYF
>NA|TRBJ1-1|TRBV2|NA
TGTGCCAGCAGAGTGACAGTGAACACTGAAGCTTTCTTT
CASRVTVNTEAFF
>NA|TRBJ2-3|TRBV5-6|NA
TGTGCCAGCAGCTTGAACGCTGGTGGCAGGGCCGCAGATACGCAGTATTTT
CASSLNAGGRAADTQYF
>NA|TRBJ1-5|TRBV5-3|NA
TGTGCCAGAAAGGAAGCGGCTTGGGGGGAGAATCAGCCCCAGCATTTT
CARKEAAWGENQPQHF
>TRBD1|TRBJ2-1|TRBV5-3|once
TGTGCCAGAAGCTTACAGGGGATTGATGATATGAATGAGCAGTTCTTC
CARSLQGIDDMNEQFF
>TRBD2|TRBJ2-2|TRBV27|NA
TGTGCCAGCAGTTTGCTAGCGGGGGTAGGCGGGGAGCTGTTTTTT
CASSLLAGVGGELFF
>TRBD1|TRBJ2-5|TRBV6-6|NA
TGTGCCAGCAATACAGGGGGCAGGGAGACCCAGTACTTC
CASNTGGRETQYF
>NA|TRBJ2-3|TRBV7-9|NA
TGTGCCAGCAGCTTAGGACTACCGACCCGGTATTTT
CASSLGLPTRYF
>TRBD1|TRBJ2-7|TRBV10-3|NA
TGTGCCATCAGCCAAAGGGACAGGGGCTCCTACGAGCAGTACTTC
CAISQRDRGSYEQYF
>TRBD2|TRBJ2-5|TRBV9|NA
TGTGCCAGCAGCCCTAGCGGGGGGAGGGGAGAGACCCAGTACTTC
CASSPSGGRGETQYF
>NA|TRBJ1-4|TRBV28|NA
TGTGCCAGCAGAGGTAGCGCGGAAAAACTGTTTTTT
CASRGSAEKLFF
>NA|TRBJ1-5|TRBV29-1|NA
TGCAGCGTTGAAATGACCTGGACAGTATCGAGCAATCAGCCCCAGCATTTT
CSVEMTWTVSSNQPQHF
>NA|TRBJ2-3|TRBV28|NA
TGTGCCAGCAGTCCCTCTGGCGGGATTCGCACAGATACGCAGTATTTT
CASSPSGGIRTDTQYF
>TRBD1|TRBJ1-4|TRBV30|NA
TGTGCCTGTCGGACAGGGTCTAATGAAAAACTGTTTTTT
CACRTGSNEKLFF
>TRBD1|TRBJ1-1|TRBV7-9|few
TGTGCCAGCAGCTTATCAGGGGGCGCCACCACTGAAGCTTTCTTT
CASSLSGGATTEAFF
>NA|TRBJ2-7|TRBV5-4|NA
TGTGCCAGCACCGGGACTCCCGGCAGCTCCTACGAGCAGTACTTC
CASTGTPGSSYEQYF
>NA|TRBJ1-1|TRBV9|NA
TGTGCCAGCAGCGTAGAGGGGTTTGCCACTGAAGCTTTCTTT
CASSVEGFATEAFF
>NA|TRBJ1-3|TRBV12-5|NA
TGTGCTAGTGGTTTAGGGGGTGGAAACACCATATATTTT
CASGLGGGNTIYF
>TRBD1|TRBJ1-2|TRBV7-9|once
TGTGCCAGCAGCTTAATCAATAAGGGGGCAGATGGCTACACCTTC
CASSLINKGADGYTF
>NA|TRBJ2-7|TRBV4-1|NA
TGCGCCAGCAGCCAAGATTCCAGGTTAAGCGAGCAGTACTTC
CASSQDSRLSEQYF
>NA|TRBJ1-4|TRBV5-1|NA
TGCGCCAGCAGCCCTATCCCTGCCGGTAAAAAACTGTTTTTT
CASSPIPAGKKLFF
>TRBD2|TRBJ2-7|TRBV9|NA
TGTGCCAGCAGCGTAGGGGCTAGCGGGTCTTGGGCCAACGAGCAGTACTTC
CASSVGASGSWANEQYF
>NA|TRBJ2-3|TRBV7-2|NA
TGTGCCAGCAGCTCGCCAGACAGGGGAGGGACCACAGATACGCAGTATTTT
CASSSPDRGGTTDTQYF
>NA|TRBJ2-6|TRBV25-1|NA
TGTGCCAGCAGTCCCGACAGCTCTGGGGCCAACGTCCTGACTTTC
CASSPDSSGANVLTF
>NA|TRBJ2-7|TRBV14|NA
TGTGCCAGCAGCCAAGACGTCAGGCTCTACGAGCAGTACTTC
CASSQDVRLYEQYF
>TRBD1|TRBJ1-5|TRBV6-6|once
TGTGCCAGCAGTACAACAGGGGGCTGGGGTCAGCCCCAGCATTTT
CASSTTGGWGQPQHF
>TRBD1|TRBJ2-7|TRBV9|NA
TGTGCCAGCAGCGTAGAAGCGGGACAGGGGAAATGGGAGCAGTACTTC
CASSVEAGQGKWEQYF
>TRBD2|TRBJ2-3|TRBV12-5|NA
TGTGCTAGTGGTTTGAGAGCGGGAGGGCTCACAGATACGCAGTATTTT
CASGLRAGGLTDTQYF
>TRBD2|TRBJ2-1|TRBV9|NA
TGTGCCAGCAGCGTAGGTTCGCGGGAGTGGTCCTACAATGAGCAGTTCTTC
CASSVGSREWSYNEQFF
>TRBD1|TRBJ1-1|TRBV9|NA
TGTGCCAGCAGCGCCTTGGGAAAAATGACAGGGGGCGTCTCGACTGAAGCTTTCTTT
CASSALGKMTGGVSTEAFF